Each of the 20 T cell receptor beta chains below was sequenced from the same sample in a study of T cell responses to AZD1222 COVID-19 vaccine. This table comes from immunoSEQ multiplex PCR, and its TCRdb copy is limited to in-frame clones, with some not included. Among 100,000 to 150,000 clones listed, 92% were seen once. Sequenced material: peripheral blood, taken on day 0 of AZD1222 vaccination. Receptor source: an adult in good health.

The rearrangement uses TRBV7-9 and TRBJ1-4; D is unclear. The CDR3 has 15 residues. V shed 1 base and J shed 4 bases, with 10 bases lying between them. Germline V gene sequence: CDR1 SEHNR, CDR2 FQNEAQ (reference sequence). In nucleotides, the CDR3 is TGTGCCAGCAGCTTAGGAGGTGGGGTTAATGAAAAACTGTTTTTT. Translating gives CASSLGGGVNEKLFF.

This sequence joins TRBV19 and TRBJ1-2, with D possibly being TRBD1 (6 bases). In germline, CDR1 is LNHDA, CDR2 SQIVND (reference sequence). The CDR3 contains 14 residues. Trimming cost V 7 bases and J 3 bases, with 15 bases left between them. Here the CDR3 DNA reads TGTGCCAGTAACCCCTCGAGGGGGGACTATGGCTACACCTTC. Encoded protein: CASNPSRGDYGYTF.

The chain employs TRBV13 and TRBJ2-1; 7 bases fit TRBD1. Per germline, CDR1 PRHDT and CDR2 FYEKMQ (reference sequence). This CDR3 region has 17 residues. J gave up 5 bases and V 4 bases, and 14 bases lay outside the gene matches. The DNA for the CDR3 is TGTGCCAGCAGCTCCCAACAACAGGGGTGGGGGAACAATGAGCAGTTCTTC. As protein: CASSSQQQGWGNNEQFF.

This clone was detected only a few times. J is TRBJ2-7 and V is TRBV27, with 7 bases that match TRBD2. Looked up from germline, CDR1 is MNHEY and CDR2 is SMNVEV (reference sequence). V shed 7 bases, J shed 3 bases, and the junction held 12 bases outside the gene matches. CDR3 size: 15 residues. The CDR3 reads CASTSRGRGIYEQYF. The CDR3 DNA reads as TGTGCCAGCACCAGCCGGGGGAGGGGAATCTACGAGCAGTACTTC.

This clone was counted a few times. CDR3 sequence: CASSIQRVGNEQFF. CDR3 DNA: TGTGCCAGTAGTATACAGCGGGTCGGCAATGAGCAGTTCTTC. J is TRBJ2-1 and V is TRBV19; tentative D call: TRBD2 (6 bases). The CDR3 is 14 residues long. Germline-derived CDR1 and CDR2 are LNHDA and SQIVND (reference sequence). V shed 2 bases and J shed 6 bases, with 11 bases lying between them.

This rearrangement joins TRBV6-2 or TRBV6-3 to TRBJ1-4; no clear D gene. CDR1 MNHEY and CDR2 SVGEGT come from the germline V gene. The CDR3 length is 14 residues. The V gene lost 2 bases and the J gene lost 8 bases, with 12 bases spanning the gap. CDR3 in DNA: TGTGCCAGCAGTTACCTCAAAGGCAGGGAAAAACTGTTTTTT. Its protein is CASSYLKGREKLFF.

Comments on this clone: An end of the junction does not agree with germline; a read error may underlie this. The rearrangement joins TRBV30 to TRBJ1-1, with D tentatively TRBD1 (5 bases). CDR3 length equals 15 residues. Germline assignment: CDR1 GTSNPN and CDR2 SVGIG (reference sequence). CDR3 sequence: CARSQPSGVHTEAFF. CDR3 in DNA: TGTGCCAGGAGTCAACCCTCGGGGGTCCACACTGAAGCTTTCTTT. The variable domain in full, with the rest retrieved from reference TRBV30 and TRBJ1-1, is SQTIHQWPATLVQPVGSPLSLECTVEGTSNPNLYWYRQAAGRGLQLLFYSVGIGQISSEVPQNLSASRPQDRQFILSSKKLLLSDSGFYLCARSQPSGVHTEAFFGQGTRLTVV.

The chain combines TRBV7-2 with TRBJ1-5; D gene uncertain. CDR3 size: 13 residues. V lost 3 bases, J lost 6 bases, and 9 bases lay in between. Germline V gene sequence: CDR1 SGHTA, CDR2 FQGNSA. CDR3 coding DNA: TGTACCAGCAGCTTGGATGGTAGTCAGCCCCAGCATTTT. Its translation is CTSSLDGSQPQHF.

This chain links TRBV4-2 with TRBJ1-5; no clear D gene. Germline loops: CDR1 LGHNA, CDR2 YNFKEQ. This CDR3 is 15 amino acids long. Trimming left V 1 base short and J 7 bases short, with 14 bases between. The chain's CDR3 is CASSQVEARTQPQHF. CDR3 sequence (DNA): TGTGCCAGCAGCCAAGTCGAGGCCAGAACACAGCCCCAGCATTTT.

The V gene is TRBV28, the J gene TRBJ1-4, with D tentatively TRBD1 (5 bases). V was trimmed by 3 bases and J by 2 bases, leaving 7 bases between them. Germline CDR1 is MDHEN and CDR2 is SYDVKM. The CDR3 totals 14 residues. CDR3 DNA: TGTGCCAGCAGTTTCCGGGGGACTAATGAAAAACTGTTTTTT. Its protein is CASSFRGTNEKLFF.

In regard to this clone: One junction end does not reproduce the germline sequence, and a read error may be involved. The gene calls are TRBV5-8 and TRBJ2-7; D gene ambiguous. This CDR3 has 13 residues. Germline V gene sequence: CDR1 SGHTS, CDR2 YDEGEE. DNA of the CDR3: TGTGCCAGCAGCTTGGATTTTGGGCCTGCAGGTGACTTC. Translating it yields CASSLDFGPAGDF.

V gene TRBV9 combines with J gene TRBJ1-2; 10 positions agree with TRBD1. V was clipped by 4 bases and J by 4 bases; unmatched bases: 7. Germline V gene data show CDR1 as SGDLS and CDR2 as YYNGEE. This CDR3 has 15 residues. CDR3 DNA sequence: TGTGCCAGCAGCCAACGACAGGGGGCGATCTATGGCTACACCTTC. It translates to CASSQRQGAIYGYTF.

The J gene is TRBJ1-1, the V gene TRBV6-6; 8 bases match TRBD1. Germline trimming cut 7 bases from V and 5 bases from J; bases unmatched to any gene: 6. The CDR3 spans 13 residues. CDR1 and CDR2 from the germline V gene are MNHNY and SVGAGI (reference sequence). The chain's CDR3 is CASIDRGDTEAFF. The CDR3 DNA reads as TGTGCCAGCATCGACAGGGGCGATACTGAAGCTTTCTTT.

CDR3 in DNA: TGTGCCAGCAGCTTAGACCCTGTGGGACAGGGATGCCATGAGCAGTTCTTC. Translation gives CASSLDPVGQGCHEQFF. The chain joins TRBV7-3 to TRBJ2-1, with TRBD1 matching 9 bases. This CDR3 has 17 residues. Germline-derived CDR1 and CDR2 are SGHTA and FQGTGA. V lost 2 bases to trimming and J lost 8 bases; unmatched junction nucleotides: 13.

The CDR3: CASSLGLAQNNEQFF. The CDR3 DNA reads as TGCGCCAGCAGCTTGGGTCTAGCGCAAAACAATGAGCAGTTCTTC. V is TRBV5-1 and J is TRBJ2-1, with TRBD2 as a possible D gene (6 bases). The V gene's germline CDR1 is SGHRS and CDR2 YFSETQ. This CDR3 contains 15 residues. With 0 bases removed from V and 5 bases from J, the gap between germline ends came to 12 bases.

As concerns this clone: The same CDR3 also results from other DNA sequences found in this sample. The chain joins TRBV5-6 to TRBJ2-2, with 13 bases aligning to TRBD2. The junction had 3 bases not matched to a gene; V was cut back by 5 bases and J by 5 bases. The CDR3 has 15 residues. Germline CDR1 is SGHDT and CDR2 is YYEEEE. DNA of the CDR3: TGTGCCAGCAGTGGACTAGCGGGAGTAACCGGGGAGCTGTTTTTT. Translation gives CASSGLAGVTGELFF.

The chain has TRBV11-2 and TRBJ1-2; D is possibly TRBD1 (5 bases). The length of the CDR3 is 16 residues. V lost 1 base and J 4 bases, leaving 16 bases between the germline ends. Per the germline V gene, CDR1 is SGHAT and CDR2 is FQNNGV. The CDR3 loop reads CASSLGGLGLGYGYTF. Here the CDR3 DNA reads TGTGCCAGCAGCTTAGGGGGGTTGGGATTGGGCTATGGCTACACCTTC. Using reference TRBV11-2 and TRBJ1-2 for the parts outside the CDR3, the full variable domain is EAGVAQSPRYKIIEKRQSVAFWCNPISGHATLYWYQQILGQGPKLLIQFQNNGVVDDSQLPKDRFSAERLKGVDSTLKIQPAKLEDSAVYLCASSLGGLGLGYGYTFGSGTRLTVV.

The rearrangement uses TRBV12-5 and TRBJ1-1, with TRBD1 matching 7 bases. V shed 8 bases and J 0 bases; nucleotides not matched to a gene: 3. The CDR3 spans 13 residues. Germline V gene lookup returns CDR1 LGHNT and CDR2 FRNRAP. This chain's CDR3 is CASTRGMNTEAFF. In nucleotides, the CDR3 is TGTGCTAGTACCAGGGGGATGAACACTGAAGCTTTCTTT.

The sample holds one count of this clone. The chain is built from TRBV5-4 and TRBJ2-2, with TRBD1 matching over 12 bases. V lost 4 bases to trimming and J lost 0 bases; unmatched junction nucleotides: 4. The CDR3 runs to 17 residues. The germline CDR1 and CDR2 sequences are SGHNT and YYREEE (reference sequence). The CDR3 protein is CASSRGQGASNTGELFF. CDR3 nucleotide sequence: TGTGCCAGCAGCCGGGGACAGGGGGCCTCGAACACCGGGGAGCTGTTTTTT.

This sequence joins TRBV7-3 and TRBJ2-7; D call uncertain. This CDR3 is built from 13 residues. Germline assignment: CDR1 SGHTA and CDR2 FQGTGA. V shed 5 bases and J shed 4 bases, with 12 bases lying between them. As DNA, the CDR3 is TGTGCCAGCAGCCATACACTCGTATACGAGCAGTACTTC. This encodes CASSHTLVYEQYF. Full variable domain (remainder filled in from reference TRBV7-3 and TRBJ2-7): GAGVSQTPSNKVTEKGKYVELRCDPISGHTALYWYRQSLGQGPEFLIYFQGTGAADDSGLPNDRFFAVRPEGSVSTLKIQRTERGDSAVYLCASSHTLVYEQYFGPGTRLTVT.